Each of the 8 T cell receptor beta chains below was sequenced from the same sample in a study of CXCR3-negative and CXCR3-positive naive CD8 T cells (dated by TCRdb to about 2019). TCRdb lists the instrument as NextSeq 550. The Human TCR Profiling Kit (MiLaboratory) was used to make UMI-labeled 5' RACE TRB cDNA libraries. Each entry corresponds to one CDR3 protein sequence from reads that TCRdb reprocessed, and DNA is not given. This sample's clone table shows around 81,000 distinct CDR3 sequences. Around 1.4% of the sample is taken by the ten largest. Sequencing was performed on naive CXCR3- CD8+ T cells from blood. This specimen's cell subset or site label, interpreted: CD45RO-CCR7+CD27+CD95- naive CD8+ T cells lacking CXCR3 (TNR3-). These TCRs come from a human donor in good health. Some clones in this sample may be carry-over from other donors' samples.

This chain uses TRBV6-4 with TRBJ2-2; there is no DNA to check the TCRdb D call of TRBD2. Germline values: CDR1 MRHNA, CDR2 SNTAGT. The CDR3 runs 17 residues. This CDR3 is CASSDSSGGADTGELFF.

The V and J genes are TRBV14 and TRBJ2-7. The CDR3 contains 12 residues. In germline, CDR1 is SGHDN, CDR2 FVKESK. The CDR3 protein is CASSLAHYEQYF.

The chain links TRBV7-9 to TRBJ2-7. This CDR3 has 12 amino acids. Looked up from germline, CDR1 is SEHNR and CDR2 is FQNEAQ (reference sequence). CDR3 amino acids: CASTREAYEQYF.

This rearrangement joins TRBV21-1 to TRBJ1-1; the D call from TCRdb, TRBD1, cannot be confirmed without DNA. TRBV21-1 is noted as a pseudogene. CDR3 size: 20 residues. CDR3 loop: CASSKGETGISLEANTEAFF.

The rearrangement joins TRBV5-1 to TRBJ2-1; TCRdb outputs TRBD1, but without DNA this stays unchecked. The CDR3 runs 15 residues. Germline V CDR1 and CDR2: SGHRS, YFSETQ. Here the CDR3 reads CASSSAPSSYNEQFF.

This chain joins TRBV7-3 and TRBJ2-1. The CDR3 contains 14 residues. Germline lookup yields CDR1 SGHTA and CDR2 FQGTGA. The CDR3 region is CASSLTPPNNEQFF.

The chain links TRBV5-5 to TRBJ2-1; the TCRdb D gene call, TRBD2, has no DNA to confirm it. Per the germline V gene, CDR1 is SGHKS and CDR2 is YYEKEE (reference sequence). CDR3 length: 17 residues. Here the CDR3 reads CASSMGGAGLAKDEQFF.

This chain's CDR3 is CASSLRRDPSSGANVLTF. The chain combines TRBV9 with TRBJ2-6; TCRdb's D call, TRBD1, is unchecked because there is no DNA. The CDR3 contains 18 residues. Germline assignment: CDR1 SGDLS and CDR2 YYNGEE.